The 18 T cell receptor beta chains given below trace back to one sample, sequenced in a study of control samples from healthy donors and cancer patients. Data came from immunoSEQ multiplex PCR; TCRdb stores just in-frame clones and leaves some out. The sample carries about 61,000 clones, 90% recorded once. Source material: PBMCs. These receptors were taken from a man aged 60 to 75 with colorectal cancer.

V usage is TRBV7-2 and J usage is TRBJ1-6; the match to TRBD1 covers 9 bases. This CDR3 contains 15 residues. The germline V gene encodes CDR1 SGHTA and CDR2 FQGNSA. With 4 bases clipped from V and 7 bases from J, the junction kept 5 bases outside the gene matches. CDR3 in amino acids: CASSSTGGLNSPLHF. The CDR3 nucleotides read TGTGCCAGCAGCTCGACAGGGGGTTTGAATTCACCCCTCCACTTT.

This sequence joins TRBV6-6 and TRBJ2-7, with D tentatively TRBD1 (5 bases). This CDR3 has 14 amino acids. The V end lost 2 bases, the J end lost 1 base, and 9 bases lay between the germline ends. Looked up from germline, CDR1 is MNHNY and CDR2 is SVGAGI (reference sequence). The CDR3 DNA reads TGTGCCAGCAGTTACCAGGGTGGGTCCTACGAGCAGTACTTC. Protein product: CASSYQGGSYEQYF.

The chain joins TRBV7-3 to TRBJ2-2; D might be TRBD2 (5 bases). The CDR3 is made up of 15 amino acids. CDR1 is SGHTA and CDR2 is FQGTGA in the germline V gene. V lost 7 bases and J 3 bases, leaving 15 bases between the germline ends. CDR3 residues: CASIQAGGYTGELFF. The CDR3 region has the DNA TGTGCCAGCATCCAGGCAGGAGGATACACCGGGGAGCTGTTTTTT.

As regards this clone: Relative to the germline gene, one junction end is altered; a read error may explain this. The rearrangement uses TRBV7-7 and TRBJ1-1; D is uncertain. CDR1 is SSHAT, CDR2 FNYEAQ, per germline (reference sequence). This CDR3 spans 13 amino acids. CDR3 residues: CASSSAVNAEAFF. The DNA for the CDR3 is TGTGCCAGCAGCTCGGCAGTGAACGCTGAAGCTTTCTTT.

The genes are TRBV5-4 and TRBJ1-1, with TRBD1 matching 10 bases. V trimming: 3 bases; J trimming: 6 bases; junction bases outside the gene matches: 8. CDR1 and CDR2 from the germline V gene are SGHNT and YYREEE (reference sequence). CDR3 length: 15 residues. CDR3 region: CASSSRQGAGAEAFF. CDR3 nucleotides: TGTGCCAGCAGCTCACGACAGGGGGCGGGGGCTGAAGCTTTCTTT.

The gene calls are TRBV9 and TRBJ2-3; D unresolved. Trimming removed 0 bases from V and 2 bases from J, with 7 bases in between. Per germline, CDR1 SGDLS and CDR2 YYNGEE. The CDR3 covers 14 residues. Written as DNA, the CDR3 is TGTGCCAGCAGCGTAGACTCCTTCACAGATACGCAGTATTTT. It yields the protein CASSVDSFTDTQYF.

The rearrangement uses TRBV6-5 and TRBJ2-7; tentative D call: TRBD1 (5 bases). The V end was cut by 5 bases, the J end by 3 bases, with 11 bases between. The CDR3 runs 13 residues. The V gene's germline CDR1 is MNHEY and CDR2 SVGAGI. The CDR3 sequence: CASSRQGYYEQYF. The CDR3 nucleotides are TGTGCCAGCAGTAGGCAGGGATACTACGAGCAGTACTTC.

This chain uses TRBV30 with TRBJ1-6; 7 bases match TRBD1. The length of the CDR3 is 17 residues. The germline CDR1 and CDR2 sequences are GTSNPN and SVGIG (reference sequence). The V and J ends lost 4 bases and 0 bases, in that order; junction bases with no gene match: 9. CDR3 sequence reads: CAWKTGQALSYNSPLHF. The CDR3 DNA reads as TGTGCCTGGAAGACAGGACAGGCACTCTCCTATAATTCACCCCTCCACTTT.

V usage is TRBV4-1 and J usage is TRBJ1-4; D might be TRBD1 (5 bases). Trimming stripped 1 base from V and 8 bases from J, with 14 bases between. CDR3 length: 15 amino acids. CDR1 and CDR2 from the germline V gene are MGHRA and YSYEKL. CDR3 coding DNA: TGCGCCAGCAGCCAAGTGGAGGGGTCGGTAGAAAAACTGTTTTTT. It specifies CASSQVEGSVEKLFF.

V and J are TRBV12-3 or TRBV12-4 and TRBJ2-1; D remains unclear. CDR3 length equals 11 residues. The ends were cut back, 6 bases at V and 10 bases at J, with 10 bases in the middle. The CDR3 coding sequence is TGTGCCAGCAGCCAGTTGGGAGAGCAGTTCTTC. It yields the protein CASSQLGEQFF.

The chain recombines TRBV3-1 (or the pseudogene TRBV3-2) with TRBJ2-2; tentative D call: TRBD2 (7 bases). This CDR3 spans 17 amino acids. The germline V gene encodes CDR1 LGHDT and CDR2 YNNKEL (reference sequence). V shed 1 base and J shed 0 bases, with 12 bases lying between them. The CDR3 protein is CASSQVGGGTNTGELFF. CDR3 nucleotide sequence: TGTGCCAGCAGCCAAGTGGGAGGGGGGACGAACACCGGGGAGCTGTTTTTT.

The chain is built from TRBV7-2 and TRBJ2-7; 7 bases align to TRBD2. CDR1 and CDR2 from the germline V gene are SGHTA and FQGNSA. The CDR3 spans 13 residues. V dropped 5 bases and J dropped 4; count of bases not matched to a gene: 5. CDR3 protein: CASSPRLAYEQYF. As DNA, the CDR3 is TGTGCCAGCAGCCCCCGACTAGCTTACGAGCAGTACTTC.

The gene calls are TRBV6-4 and TRBJ2-3; 7 bases map to TRBD1. J lost 2 bases, V lost 5 bases, and 4 bases had no gene match. The germline V gene has CDR1 MRHNA and CDR2 SNTAGT. This CDR3 is built from 14 residues. CDR3 sequence reads: CASSQTGTTDTQYF. The CDR3 DNA is TGTGCCAGCAGTCAGACAGGGACCACAGATACGCAGTATTTT.

CDR3 loop: CASRQGVEAFF. The CDR3 coding sequence is TGTGCCAGCAGGCAGGGGGTTGAAGCTTTCTTT. V is TRBV6-6 and J is TRBJ1-1; the match to TRBD1 covers 7 bases. The germline V gene has CDR1 MNHNY and CDR2 SVGAGI (reference sequence). This CDR3 region has 11 residues. The ends lost 6 bases at V and 7 bases at J; junction bases unmatched: 2.

For the CDR3, the DNA is TGTGCCAGCAGTGAGGAATTTAAGGAAGAGCAGTTCTTC. This translates into CASSEEFKEEQFF. The chain combines TRBV28 with TRBJ2-1, with D hard to call. Germline assignment: CDR1 MDHEN and CDR2 SYDVKM. Trimming cost V 5 bases and J 10 bases, with 15 bases left between them. The CDR3 length is 13 residues.

The gene calls are TRBV20-1 and TRBJ2-7; 8 nucleotides align to TRBD2. CDR3 length equals 15 residues. The junction had 11 bases not matched to a gene; V was cut back by 3 bases and J by 4 bases. Per the germline V gene, CDR1 is DFQATT and CDR2 is SNEGSKA (reference sequence). This chain's CDR3 is CSASDGPGGIYEQYF. DNA of the CDR3: TGCAGTGCTAGTGACGGGCCGGGAGGGATATACGAGCAGTACTTC.

This chain joins TRBV12-3 or TRBV12-4 and TRBJ2-3; unclear D gene. Trimming took off 3 bases at V and 4 bases at J, with 5 bases between the two ends. The CDR3 contains 12 residues. CDR3 amino acids: CASSFPADTQYF. CDR3 nucleotides: TGTGCCAGCAGTTTTCCAGCAGATACGCAGTATTTT.

This rearrangement joins TRBV5-1 to TRBJ2-2; 7 bases align to TRBD1. The CDR3 is made up of 18 amino acids. Germline V gene sequence: CDR1 SGHRS, CDR2 YFSETQ. Trimming removed 4 bases from V and 0 bases from J; junction bases left unmatched: 12. CDR3 sequence: CASSPGQFLSANTGELFF. For the CDR3, the DNA is TGCGCCAGCAGCCCGGGACAGTTTTTAAGCGCGAACACCGGGGAGCTGTTTTTT. The variable domain in full, completed from reference TRBV5-1 and TRBJ2-2, reads KAGVTQTPRYLIKTRGQQVTLSCSPISGHRSVSWYQQTPGQGLQFLFEYFSETQRNKGNFPGRFSGRQFSNSRSEMNVSTLELGDSALYLCASSPGQFLSANTGELFFGEGSRLTVL.